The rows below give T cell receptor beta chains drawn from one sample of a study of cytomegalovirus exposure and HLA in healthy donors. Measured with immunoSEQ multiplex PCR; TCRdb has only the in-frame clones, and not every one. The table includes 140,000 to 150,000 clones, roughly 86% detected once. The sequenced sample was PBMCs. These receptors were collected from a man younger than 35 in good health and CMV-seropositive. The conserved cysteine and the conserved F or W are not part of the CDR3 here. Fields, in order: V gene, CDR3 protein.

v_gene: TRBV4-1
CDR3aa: ASSRVQGYQETQY

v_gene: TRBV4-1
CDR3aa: ASSQETHGGGYGYT

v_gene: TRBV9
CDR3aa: ASSPRGFPYNEQF

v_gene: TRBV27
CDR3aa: ASSLMAGLAKNIQY

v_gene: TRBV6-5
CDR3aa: ASSLQRVNTEAF

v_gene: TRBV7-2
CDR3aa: ASSLTTLSSGNTIY

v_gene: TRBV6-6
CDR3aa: ASSYRMEGEELF

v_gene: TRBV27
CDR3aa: ASRIRGLLSSYNSPLH

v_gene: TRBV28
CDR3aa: ASSSLEAAKNIQY

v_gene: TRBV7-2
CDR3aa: ASSLAPTSGRSEQY

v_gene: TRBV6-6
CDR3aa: ASSPLTDNQPQH

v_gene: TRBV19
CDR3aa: ASSMGSGNGDEQF

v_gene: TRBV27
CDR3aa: ASSPDSYGYT

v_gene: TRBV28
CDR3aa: ASPRRAAVSRGELF

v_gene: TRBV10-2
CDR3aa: ASKLGQYEQY

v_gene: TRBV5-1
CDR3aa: ASSLQGVGEETQY

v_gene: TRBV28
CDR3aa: ASSGGTGSGFHHGTEAF

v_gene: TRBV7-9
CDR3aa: ASSSTGTGSGYT

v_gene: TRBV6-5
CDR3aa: ASSLYPGGSYNEQF

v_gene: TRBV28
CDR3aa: ASSPSFEQY

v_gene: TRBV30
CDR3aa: AWNGNRDRGKGEAF

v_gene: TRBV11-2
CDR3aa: ASSYTRGHRQPQH

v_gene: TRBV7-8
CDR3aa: ASSPDDRVGSETQY

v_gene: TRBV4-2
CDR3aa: ASSQDISGYEQY

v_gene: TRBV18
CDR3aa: ASSPDSDYGYT

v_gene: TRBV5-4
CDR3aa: ASSLYRDSEQY

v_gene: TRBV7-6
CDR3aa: ASSFPKETQY

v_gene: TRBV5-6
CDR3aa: ASSLLAGVYNEQF

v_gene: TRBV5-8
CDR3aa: ASSHNTGHLNTEAF

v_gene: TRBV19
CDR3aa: ASSRNRDRSSNTEAF

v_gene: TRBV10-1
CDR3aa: ASSERRGRTEAF

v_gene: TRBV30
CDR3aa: AWRLAGVAGELF

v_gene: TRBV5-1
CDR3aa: ASSLAGMNTEAF

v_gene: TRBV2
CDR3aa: ASSHPNRGSGGYT

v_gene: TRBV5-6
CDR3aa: ASSLVAGGGETQY

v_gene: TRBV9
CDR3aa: ASSGPGDRGTDTQY

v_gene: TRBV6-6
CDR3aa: ASSAKETQY

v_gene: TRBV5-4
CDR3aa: ASSLNRDGEKLF

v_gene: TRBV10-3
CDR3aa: AISERGDNEAF

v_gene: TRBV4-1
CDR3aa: ASSQGGSVGTDTQY

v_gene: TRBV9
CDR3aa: ASSVPVNTEAF

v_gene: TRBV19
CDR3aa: ASSSGLSDEKLF

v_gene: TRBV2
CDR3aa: ASSSTGRNQPQH

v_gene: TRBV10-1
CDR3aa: ASSEPGAYEQY

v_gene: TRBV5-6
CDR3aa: ASSFGGAGSRDSPLH

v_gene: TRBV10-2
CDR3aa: ASSAGRQPQH

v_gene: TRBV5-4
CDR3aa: ASSPGHPYEQY

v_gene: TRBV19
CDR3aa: ASLGLGTDTQY

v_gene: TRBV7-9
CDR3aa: ASSSGSSTEAF

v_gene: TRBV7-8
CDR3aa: ASSLGALNTEAF

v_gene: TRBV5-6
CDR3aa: ASSLEGVGSPLH

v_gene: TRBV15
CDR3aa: ATSSYSAGGFYEQY

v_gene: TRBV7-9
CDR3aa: ASSFPAQTGEQY

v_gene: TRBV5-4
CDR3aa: ASSFTGTNYGYT

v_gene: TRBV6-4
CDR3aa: AGPRGGNTEAF